A single sample gave rise to the 2 T cell receptor beta chains below, sequenced in a study of blood T cell repertoires in COVID-19. Method: immunoSEQ multiplex PCR; TCRdb's copy keeps in-frame clones and lacks some. Counted here are some 120,000 clones, roughly 80% occurring once; the ten biggest clones make up roughly 15%. Sequenced: peripheral blood. Receptors originate from a woman aged 45-60 years with acute or convalescent COVID-19.

This clone was seen once. The genes are TRBV11-2 and TRBJ2-7, with 9 positions matching TRBD1. Losses at the gene ends were 5 bases for V and 7 bases for J; bases not matched to a gene: 9. The V gene's germline CDR1 is SGHAT and CDR2 FQNNGV. The CDR3 covers 14 residues. The DNA of the CDR3 is TGTGCCAGCAGCCCCGGACAGGGGCTATGGGAGCAGTACTTC. It codes for CASSPGQGLWEQYF.

This chain links TRBV25-1 with TRBJ2-3; D gene ambiguous. Deletions cut 3 bases from V and 3 bases from J, with 10 bases between. CDR3 length: 14 amino acids. Germline V gene lookup returns CDR1 MGHDK and CDR2 SYGVNS. The CDR3 region is CASSETMRTDTQYF. The CDR3 nucleotides are TGTGCCAGCAGTGAGACGATGAGGACAGATACGCAGTATTTT. The full variable domain, rest sourced from reference TRBV25-1 and TRBJ2-3, is EADIYQTPRYLVIGTGKKITLECSQTMGHDKMYWYQQDPGMELHLIHYSYGVNSTEKGDLSSESTVSRIRTEHFPLTLESARPSHTSQYLCASSETMRTDTQYFGPGTRLTVL.